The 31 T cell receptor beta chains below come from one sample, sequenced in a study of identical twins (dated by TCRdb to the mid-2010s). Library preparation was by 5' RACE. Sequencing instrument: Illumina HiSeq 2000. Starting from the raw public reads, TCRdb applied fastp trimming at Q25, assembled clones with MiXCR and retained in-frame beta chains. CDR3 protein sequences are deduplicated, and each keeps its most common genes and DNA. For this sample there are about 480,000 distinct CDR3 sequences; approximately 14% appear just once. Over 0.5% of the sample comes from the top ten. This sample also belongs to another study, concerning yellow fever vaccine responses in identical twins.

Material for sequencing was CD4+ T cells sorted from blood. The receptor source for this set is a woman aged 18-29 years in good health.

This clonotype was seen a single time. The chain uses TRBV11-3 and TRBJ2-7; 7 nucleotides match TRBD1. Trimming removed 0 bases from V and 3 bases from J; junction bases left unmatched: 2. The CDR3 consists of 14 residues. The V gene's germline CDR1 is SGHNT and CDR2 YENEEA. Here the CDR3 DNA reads TGTGCCAGCAGCTTAGAGCAGGGGGACTACGAGCAGTACTTC. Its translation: CASSLEQGDYEQYF.

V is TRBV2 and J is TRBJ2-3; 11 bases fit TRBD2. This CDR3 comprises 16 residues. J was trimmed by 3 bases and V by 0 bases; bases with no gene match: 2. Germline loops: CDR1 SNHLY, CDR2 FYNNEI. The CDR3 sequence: CASSEATSGKTDTQYF. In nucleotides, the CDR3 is TGTGCCAGCAGTGAAGCGACTAGCGGGAAGACAGATACGCAGTATTTT.

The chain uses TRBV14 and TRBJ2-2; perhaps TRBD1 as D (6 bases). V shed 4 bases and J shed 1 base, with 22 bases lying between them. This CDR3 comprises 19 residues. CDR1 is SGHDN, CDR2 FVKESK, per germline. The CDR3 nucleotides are TGTGCCAGCAGCCGATCACCCCCAGGGGTTGTTGTGAACACCGGGGAGCTGTTTTTT. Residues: CASSRSPPGVVVNTGELFF.

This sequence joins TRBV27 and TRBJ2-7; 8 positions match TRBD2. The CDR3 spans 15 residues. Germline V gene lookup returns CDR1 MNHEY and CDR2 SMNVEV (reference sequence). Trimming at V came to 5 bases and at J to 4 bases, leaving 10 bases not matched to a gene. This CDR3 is CASSDRGGVRYEQYF. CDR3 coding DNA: TGTGCCAGCAGTGACCGGGGGGGCGTACGGTACGAGCAGTACTTC.

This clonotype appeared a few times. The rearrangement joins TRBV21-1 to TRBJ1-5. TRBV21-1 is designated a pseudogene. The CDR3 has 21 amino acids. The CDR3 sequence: CASSKEIPSGPQIGGNQPQHF. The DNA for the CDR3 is TGTGCCAGCAGCAAAGAAATTCCTTCGGGCCCGCAGATTGGTGGCAATCAGCCCCAGCATTTT.

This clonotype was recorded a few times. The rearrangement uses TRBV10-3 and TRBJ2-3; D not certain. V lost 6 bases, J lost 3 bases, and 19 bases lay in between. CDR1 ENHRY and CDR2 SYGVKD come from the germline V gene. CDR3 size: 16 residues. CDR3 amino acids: CAIRGGRSIGTDTQYF. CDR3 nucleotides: TGTGCCATCAGGGGTGGGCGAAGTATAGGGACAGATACGCAGTATTTT.

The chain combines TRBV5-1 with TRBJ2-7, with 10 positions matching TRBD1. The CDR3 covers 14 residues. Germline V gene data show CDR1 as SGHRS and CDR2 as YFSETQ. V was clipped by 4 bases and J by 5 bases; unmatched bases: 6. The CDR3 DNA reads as TGCGCCAGCAGCCTGGGACAGGGGTGGAACGAGCAGTACTTC. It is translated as CASSLGQGWNEQYF.

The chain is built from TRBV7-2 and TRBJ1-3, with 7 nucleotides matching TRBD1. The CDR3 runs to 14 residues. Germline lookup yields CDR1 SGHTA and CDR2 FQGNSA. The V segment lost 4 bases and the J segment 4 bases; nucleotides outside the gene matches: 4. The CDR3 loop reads CASSYDRAGNTIYF. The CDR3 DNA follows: TGTGCCAGCAGCTACGACAGGGCAGGAAACACCATATATTTT.

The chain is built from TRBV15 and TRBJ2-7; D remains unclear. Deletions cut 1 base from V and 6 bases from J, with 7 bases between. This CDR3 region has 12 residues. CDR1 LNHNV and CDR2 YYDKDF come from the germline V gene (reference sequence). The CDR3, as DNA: TGTGCCACCAGCAGAGTCGGTTCCGAGCAGTACTTC. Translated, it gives CATSRVGSEQYF.

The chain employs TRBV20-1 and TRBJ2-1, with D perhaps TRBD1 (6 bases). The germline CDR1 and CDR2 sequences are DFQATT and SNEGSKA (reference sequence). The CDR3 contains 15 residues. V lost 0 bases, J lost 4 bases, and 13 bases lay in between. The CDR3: CSARDAQGIYNEQFF. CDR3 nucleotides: TGCAGTGCTAGAGATGCCCAGGGGATATACAATGAGCAGTTCTTC.

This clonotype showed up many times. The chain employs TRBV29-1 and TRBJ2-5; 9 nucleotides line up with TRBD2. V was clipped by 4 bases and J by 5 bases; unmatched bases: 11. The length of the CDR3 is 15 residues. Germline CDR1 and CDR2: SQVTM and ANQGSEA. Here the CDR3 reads CSVGAGGPSIETQYF. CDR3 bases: TGCAGCGTTGGGGCGGGGGGGCCAAGTATTGAGACCCAGTACTTC.

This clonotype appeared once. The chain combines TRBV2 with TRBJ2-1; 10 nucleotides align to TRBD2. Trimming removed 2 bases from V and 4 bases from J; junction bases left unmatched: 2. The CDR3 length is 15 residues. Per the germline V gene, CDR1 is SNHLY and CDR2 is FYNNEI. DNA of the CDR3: TGTGCCAGCAGTGAAAGCGGGGGGGTTTACAATGAGCAGTTCTTC. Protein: CASSESGGVYNEQFF.

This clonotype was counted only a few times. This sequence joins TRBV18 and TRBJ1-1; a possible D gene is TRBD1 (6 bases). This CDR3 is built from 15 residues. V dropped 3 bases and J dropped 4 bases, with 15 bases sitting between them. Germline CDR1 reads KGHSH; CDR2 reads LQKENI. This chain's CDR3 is CASSPLRDTGTEAFF. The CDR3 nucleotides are TGTGCCAGCTCACCGCTCCGGGACACGGGCACTGAAGCTTTCTTT. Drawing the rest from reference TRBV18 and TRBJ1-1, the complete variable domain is NAGVMQNPRHLVRRRGQEARLRCSPMKGHSHVYWYRQLPEEGLKFMVYLQKENIIDESGMPKERFSAEFPKEGPSILRIQQVVRGDSAAYFCASSPLRDTGTEAFFGQGTRLTVV.

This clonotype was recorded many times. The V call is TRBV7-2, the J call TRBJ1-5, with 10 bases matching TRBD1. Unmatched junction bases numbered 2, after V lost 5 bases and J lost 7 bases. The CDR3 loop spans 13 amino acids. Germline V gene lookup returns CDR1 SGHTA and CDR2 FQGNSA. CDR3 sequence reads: CASSGDRGQPQHF. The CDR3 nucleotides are TGTGCCAGCAGCGGGGACAGGGGCCAGCCCCAGCATTTT. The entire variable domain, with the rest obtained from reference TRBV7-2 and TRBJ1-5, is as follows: GAGVSQSPSNKVTEKGKDVELRCDPISGHTALYWYRQSLGQGLEFLIYFQGNSAPDKSGLPSDRFSAERTGGSVSTLTIQRTQQEDSAVYLCASSGDRGQPQHFGDGTRLSIL.

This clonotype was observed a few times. The CDR3 DNA reads as TGTGCCAGCAGTTACGCCGGGGGCGCGGGCACAGATACGCAGTATTTT. As protein: CASSYAGGAGTDTQYF. The J gene is TRBJ2-3, the V gene TRBV6-5; D possibly uses TRBD1 or TRBD2 (6 bases each). The CDR3 has 16 residues. V was pared by 2 bases and J by 1 base, with 13 bases between. CDR1 is MNHEY and CDR2 is SVGAGI in the germline V gene.

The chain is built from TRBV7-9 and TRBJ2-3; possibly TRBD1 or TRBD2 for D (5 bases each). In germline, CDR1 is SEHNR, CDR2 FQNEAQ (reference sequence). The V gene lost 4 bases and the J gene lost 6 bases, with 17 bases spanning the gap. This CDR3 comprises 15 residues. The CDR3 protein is CASSSGTVAVDTQYF. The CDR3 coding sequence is TGTGCCAGCAGCTCCGGGACCGTGGCCGTGGATACGCAGTATTTT.

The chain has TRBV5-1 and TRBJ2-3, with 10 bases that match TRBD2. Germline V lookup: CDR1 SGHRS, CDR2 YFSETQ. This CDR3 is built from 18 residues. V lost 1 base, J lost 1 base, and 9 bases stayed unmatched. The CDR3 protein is CASSLLPSGSVGTDTQYF. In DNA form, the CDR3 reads TGCGCCAGCAGCTTGTTGCCTAGCGGGAGTGTGGGCACAGATACGCAGTATTTT.

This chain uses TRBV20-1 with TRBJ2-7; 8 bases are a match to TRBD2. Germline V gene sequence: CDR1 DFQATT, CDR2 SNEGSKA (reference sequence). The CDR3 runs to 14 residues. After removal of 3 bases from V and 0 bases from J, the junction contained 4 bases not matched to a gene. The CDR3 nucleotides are TGCAGTGCTAGCGTAGCGGGACTCTCCTACGAGCAGTACTTC. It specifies CSASVAGLSYEQYF.

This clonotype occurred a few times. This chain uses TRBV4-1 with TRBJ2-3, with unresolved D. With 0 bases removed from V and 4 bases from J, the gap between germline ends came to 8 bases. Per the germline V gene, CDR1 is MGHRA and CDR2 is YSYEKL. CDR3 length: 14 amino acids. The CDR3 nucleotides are TGCGCCAGCAGCCAAGAGAACAGACCAGATACGCAGTATTTT. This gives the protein CASSQENRPDTQYF.

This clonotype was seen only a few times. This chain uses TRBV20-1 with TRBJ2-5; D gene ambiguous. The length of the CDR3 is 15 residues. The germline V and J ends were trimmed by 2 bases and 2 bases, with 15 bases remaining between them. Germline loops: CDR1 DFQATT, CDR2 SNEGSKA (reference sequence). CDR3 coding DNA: TGCAGTGCTAGAAAAGGCGTAACTAAACAAGAGACCCAGTACTTC. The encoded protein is CSARKGVTKQETQYF.

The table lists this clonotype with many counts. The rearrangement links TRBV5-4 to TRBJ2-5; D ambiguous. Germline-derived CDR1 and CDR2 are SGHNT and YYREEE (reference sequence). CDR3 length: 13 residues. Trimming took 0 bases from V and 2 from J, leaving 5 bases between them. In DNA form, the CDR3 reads TGTGCCAGCAGCTTGGACCCTCAAGAGACCCAGTACTTC. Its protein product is CASSLDPQETQYF. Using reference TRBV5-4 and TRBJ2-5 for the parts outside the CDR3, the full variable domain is ETGVTQSPTHLIKTRGQQVTLRCSSQSGHNTVSWYQQALGQGPQFIFQYYREEENGRGNFPPRFSGLQFPNYSSELNVNALELDDSALYLCASSLDPQETQYFGPGTRLLVL.

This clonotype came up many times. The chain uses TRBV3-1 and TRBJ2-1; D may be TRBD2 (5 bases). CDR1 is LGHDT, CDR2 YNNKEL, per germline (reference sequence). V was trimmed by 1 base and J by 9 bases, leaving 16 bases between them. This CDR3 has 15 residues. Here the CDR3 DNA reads TGTGCCAGCAGCCAAGTCCTGGGGAGTGCGGGTGAGCAGTTCTTC. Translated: CASSQVLGSAGEQFF.

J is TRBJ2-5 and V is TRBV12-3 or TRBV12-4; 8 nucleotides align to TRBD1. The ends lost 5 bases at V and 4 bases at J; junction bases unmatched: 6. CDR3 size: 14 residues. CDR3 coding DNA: TGTGCCAGCAGTCTAGGGACAGGTGCAGAGACCCAGTACTTC. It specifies CASSLGTGAETQYF.

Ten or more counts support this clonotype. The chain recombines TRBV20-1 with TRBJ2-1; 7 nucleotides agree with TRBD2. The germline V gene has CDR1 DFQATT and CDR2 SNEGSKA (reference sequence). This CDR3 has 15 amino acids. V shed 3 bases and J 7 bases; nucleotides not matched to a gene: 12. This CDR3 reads CSASNGGGSGNEQFF. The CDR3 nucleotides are TGCAGTGCTAGTAACGGGGGAGGGTCCGGGAATGAGCAGTTCTTC.

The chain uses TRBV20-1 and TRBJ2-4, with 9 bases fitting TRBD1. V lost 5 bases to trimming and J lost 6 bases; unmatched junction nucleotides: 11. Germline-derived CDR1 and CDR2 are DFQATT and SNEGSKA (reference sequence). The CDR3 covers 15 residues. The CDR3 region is CSAPRTGVLANIQYF. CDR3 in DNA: TGCAGTGCTCCACGGACAGGGGTATTAGCAAACATTCAGTACTTC.

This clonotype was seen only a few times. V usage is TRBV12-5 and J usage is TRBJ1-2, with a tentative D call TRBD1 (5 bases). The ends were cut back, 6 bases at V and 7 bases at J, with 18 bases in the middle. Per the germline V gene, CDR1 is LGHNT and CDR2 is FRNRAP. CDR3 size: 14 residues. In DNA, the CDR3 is TGTGCTAGTGGCCTCGCCGGGGGTTTAGGTGGCTACACCTTC. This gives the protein CASGLAGGLGGYTF.

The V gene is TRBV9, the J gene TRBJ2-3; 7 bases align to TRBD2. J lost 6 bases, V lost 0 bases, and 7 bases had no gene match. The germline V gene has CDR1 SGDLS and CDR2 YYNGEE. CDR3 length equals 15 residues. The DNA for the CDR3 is TGTGCCAGCAGCGTAGGAGGGACTATCCGGGATACGCAGTATTTT. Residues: CASSVGGTIRDTQYF. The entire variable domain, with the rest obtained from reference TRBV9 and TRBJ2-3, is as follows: DSGVTQTPKHLITATGQRVTLRCSPRSGDLSVYWYQQSLDQGLQFLIQYYNGEERAKGNILERFSAQQFPDLHSELNLSSLELGDSALYFCASSVGGTIRDTQYFGPGTRLTVL.

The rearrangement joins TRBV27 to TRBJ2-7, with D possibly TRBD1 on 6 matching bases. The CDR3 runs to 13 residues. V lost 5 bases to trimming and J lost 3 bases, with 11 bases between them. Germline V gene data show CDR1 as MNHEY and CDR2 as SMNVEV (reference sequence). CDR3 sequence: CASSKTGNYEQYF. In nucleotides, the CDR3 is TGTGCCAGCAGTAAGACAGGTAACTACGAGCAGTACTTC.

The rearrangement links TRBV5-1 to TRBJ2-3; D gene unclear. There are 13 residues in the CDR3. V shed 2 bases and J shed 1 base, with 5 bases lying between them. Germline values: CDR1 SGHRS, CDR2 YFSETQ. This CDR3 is CASSFARTDTQYF. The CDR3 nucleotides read TGCGCCAGCAGCTTCGCACGCACAGATACGCAGTATTTT.

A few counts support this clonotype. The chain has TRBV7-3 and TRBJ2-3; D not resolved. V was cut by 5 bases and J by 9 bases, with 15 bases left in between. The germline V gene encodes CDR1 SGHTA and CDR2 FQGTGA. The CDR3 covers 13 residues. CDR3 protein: CASSAIDKATQYF. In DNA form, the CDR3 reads TGTGCCAGCAGCGCTATAGATAAGGCGACGCAGTATTTT.

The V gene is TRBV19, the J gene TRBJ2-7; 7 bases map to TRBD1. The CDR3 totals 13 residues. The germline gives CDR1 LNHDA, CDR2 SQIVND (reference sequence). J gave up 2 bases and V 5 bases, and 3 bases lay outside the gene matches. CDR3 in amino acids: CASSGTAAYEQYF. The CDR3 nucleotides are TGTGCCAGTAGTGGGACAGCCGCCTACGAGCAGTACTTC.